The rows below give T cell receptor beta chains drawn from one sample of a study of blood T cell repertoires in COVID-19. Only in-frame clones appear in the TCRdb table, and some are missing; sequencing was by immunoSEQ multiplex PCR. The sample records about 50,000 clones, more than 75% being singletons. The specimen was peripheral blood. The receptors originated from a human donor with active COVID-19. The donor label of this sample is uncertain. The CDR3 runs from the conserved cysteine through the conserved F or W. D genes are given only for firm matches. For some rows the clone size is stated as once, few or many, or as a class when expanded; others skip it.

>TRBV3-1/TRBV3-2|NA|NA|TRBJ2-3
CASSQAAQADTQYF
TGTGCCAGCAGCCAAGCCGCACAGGCAGATACGCAGTATTTT
>TRBV5-1|NA|NA|TRBJ1-1
CASSLAGQMNTEAFF
TGCGCCAGCAGCTTGGCCGGACAAATGAACACTGAAGCTTTCTTT
>TRBV6-5|NA|TRBD1|TRBJ1-2
CASWRQGRGYTF
TGTGCCAGCTGGAGACAGGGGAGAGGCTACACCTTC
>TRBV7-9|NA|TRBD1|TRBJ1-3
CASSRTGQASGNTIYF
TGTGCCAGCAGCCGAACCGGACAGGCCTCTGGAAACACCATATATTTT
>TRBV27|NA|NA|TRBJ1-5
CASSREYNQPQHF
TGTGCCAGCAGTAGGGAGTACAATCAGCCCCAGCATTTT
>TRBV9|NA|TRBD2|TRBJ2-1
CASTRLAGGPDEQFF
TGTGCCAGCACGCGACTAGCGGGGGGGCCCGATGAGCAGTTCTTC
>TRBV29-1|NA|TRBD1|TRBJ1-2
CSAGWTGFSYGYTF
TGCAGCGCGGGATGGACAGGGTTTTCATATGGCTACACCTTC
>TRBV27|NA|NA|TRBJ1-1
CASGPTGMNTEAFF
TGTGCCAGCGGACCAACAGGGATGAACACTGAAGCTTTCTTT
>TRBV9|once|NA|TRBJ2-1
CASSVARGSSYNEQFF
TGTGCCAGCAGCGTAGCAAGGGGGAGCTCCTACAATGAGCAGTTCTTC
>TRBV2|NA|NA|TRBJ2-1
CASSEAVAGANEQFF
TGTGCCAGCAGTGAAGCGGTGGCAGGGGCGAATGAGCAGTTCTTC
>TRBV3-1/TRBV3-2|NA|TRBD2|TRBJ2-4
CASSQGRTSGGGLAKNIQYF
TGTGCCAGCAGCCAAGGCCGGACTAGCGGGGGAGGATTAGCCAAAAACATTCAGTACTTC
>TRBV6-5|NA|TRBD1|TRBJ2-2
CASGGQGLAGELFF
TGTGCCAGCGGGGGACAGGGTCTCGCCGGGGAGCTGTTTTTT
>TRBV12-3/TRBV12-4|NA|NA|TRBJ1-2
CASSPGLRYGYTF
TGTGCCAGCAGTCCGGGACTTCGATATGGCTACACCTTC
>TRBV6-5|NA|NA|TRBJ1-1
CASSFRTGNTEAFF
TGTGCCAGCAGTTTCCGGACTGGGAACACTGAAGCTTTCTTT
>TRBV5-1|NA|NA|TRBJ1-5
CASSLGGTSNQPQHF
TGCGCCAGCAGCTTGGGAGGGACAAGCAATCAGCCCCAGCATTTT
>TRBV11-3|once|TRBD2|TRBJ2-3
CASSSGAGSGGTQYF
TGTGCCAGCAGCTCAGGCGCGGGCTCCGGGGGGACGCAGTATTTT